Sequencing of this TCR beta chain was carried out in a study of a mutant IDH1 vaccine in newly diagnosed glioma. This CDR3 has 15 residues. Trimming at V came to 0 bases and at J to 3 bases, leaving 0 bases not matched to a gene. Per germline, CDR1 MRHNA and CDR2 SNTAGT. In the case of this clone: Antigen: not known.

The time point: week 5, during vaccination. In every dose of vaccine, 300 ug of mutant IDH1 20-mer peptide was given alongside topical imiquimod. Only in-frame clones appear in the TCRdb table, and some are missing; sequencing was by immunoSEQ multiplex PCR. Counted here are roughly 11,000 clones, around 87% occurring once; the ten biggest clones make up 4.5% to 7.5%. Material: PBMCs, obtained from a glioma patient whose treatment included an IDH1 peptide vaccine. The chain joins TRBV6-4 to TRBJ2-2, with 8 bases aligning to TRBD1. This receptor was identified in a woman aged 40 to 50 with glioma. Some clones in this sample may be carry-over from other donors' samples. CDR3 protein: CASSDSTGDTGELFF. The CDR3 DNA follows: TGTGCCAGCAGTGACTCGACAGGGGACACCGGGGAGCTGTTTTTT.